The 15 T cell receptor beta chains below were found in one sample sequenced in a study of radiotherapy plus CTLA-4 blockade in lung cancer. The data were produced by immunoSEQ multiplex PCR, yet TCRdb's version contains in-frame clones alone and is incomplete. The sample comprises over 70,000 clones, around 86% of which are singletons, and approximately 2.2% rests with the top ten. The material sequenced was peripheral blood, taken from a patient treated with radiotherapy plus ipilimumab. These receptors were taken from a human donor with non-small cell lung cancer who had a partial response to radiotherapy plus ipilimumab.

This clone was observed a single time. The V and J genes are TRBV19 and TRBJ1-2; 7 bases are shared with TRBD1. V shed 1 base, J shed 4 bases, and the junction held 6 bases outside the gene matches. The length of the CDR3 is 15 residues. The germline V gene encodes CDR1 LNHDA and CDR2 SQIVND (reference sequence). The chain's CDR3 is CASSIAGRGIYGYTF. In nucleotides, the CDR3 is TGTGCCAGTAGTATAGCCGGCAGGGGGATCTATGGCTACACCTTC.

V usage is TRBV9 and J usage is TRBJ2-2; D gene uncertain. The V and J ends lost 4 bases and 4 bases respectively, with 5 bases between them. There are 12 residues in the CDR3. Germline lookup yields CDR1 SGDLS and CDR2 YYNGEE. The CDR3 protein is CASSPFTGELFF. In DNA, the CDR3 is TGTGCCAGCAGCCCCTTCACCGGGGAGCTGTTTTTT. Using reference TRBV9 and TRBJ2-2 for the parts outside the CDR3, the full variable domain is DSGVTQTPKHLITATGQRVTLRCSPRSGDLSVYWYQQSLDQGLQFLIQYYNGEERAKGNILERFSAQQFPDLHSELNLSSLELGDSALYFCASSPFTGELFFGEGSRLTVL.

The chain joins TRBV7-9 to TRBJ2-1, with 11 bases aligning to TRBD2. Germline lookup yields CDR1 SEHNR and CDR2 FQNEAQ (reference sequence). The CDR3 extends over 15 amino acids. V gave up 2 bases and J gave up 7 bases; unmatched junction bases: 4. CDR3: CASSLKLAGENEQFF. DNA of the CDR3: TGTGCCAGCAGCTTAAAACTAGCGGGAGAGAATGAGCAGTTCTTC.

This chain joins TRBV28 and TRBJ1-4; D possibly corresponds to TRBD1 (6 bases). The CDR3 sequence is 17 residues long. Germline CDR1 is MDHEN and CDR2 is SYDVKM. V lost 3 bases and J 8 bases, leaving 22 bases between the germline ends. DNA of the CDR3: TGTGCCAGCAGTTTGACTTTGGGGGCTAACCTAGGAGAAAAACTGTTTTTT. This codes for CASSLTLGANLGEKLFF.

The chain links TRBV5-8 to TRBJ2-5; D call uncertain. The ends were cut back, 0 bases at V and 1 base at J, with 4 bases in the middle. The CDR3 contains 13 residues. CDR1 is SGHTS, CDR2 YDEGEE, per germline. CDR3 loop: CASSLGLQETQYF. The CDR3, as DNA: TGTGCCAGCAGCTTGGGGCTCCAAGAGACCCAGTACTTC.

This rearrangement joins TRBV27 to TRBJ1-3, with 9 bases that match TRBD1. With V trimmed by 6 bases and J by 4 bases, 4 bases remained unmatched. CDR1 and CDR2 (germline): MNHEY, SMNVEV (reference sequence). The CDR3 is 14 residues long. The CDR3 DNA sequence: TGTGCCAGCAGACAGGGGGCGGGAGGAAACACCATATATTTT. Protein product: CASRQGAGGNTIYF.

The CDR3 loop is CASSSPSAKETQYF. CDR3 nucleotide sequence: TGTGCCAGCAGCTCGCCTAGCGCGAAAGAGACCCAGTACTTC. The genes are TRBV5-6 and TRBJ2-5, with D possibly being TRBD2 (6 bases). The CDR3 is made up of 14 amino acids. The V and J ends lost 3 bases and 3 bases respectively, with 12 bases between them. Germline loops: CDR1 SGHDT, CDR2 YYEEEE.

CDR3 nucleotides: TGTGCCAGCAGCCCGACAGGGGGCCAATACACAGATACGCAGTATTTT. Translating it yields CASSPTGGQYTDTQYF. The chain couples TRBV6-6 to TRBJ2-3; 10 bases are a match to TRBD1. V lost 6 bases and J lost 2; bases outside the gene matches: 8. This CDR3 contains 16 residues. Germline V gene sequence: CDR1 MNHNY, CDR2 SVGAGI (reference sequence).

The V and J genes are TRBV6-4 and TRBJ2-4; 7 bases agree with TRBD1. This CDR3 has 19 residues. V was pared by 4 bases and J by 0 bases, with 15 bases of the junction left unmatched. Germline assignment: CDR1 MRHNA and CDR2 SNTAGT. The CDR3 nucleotides read TGTGCCAGCAGTGTCCTCGCCCCGACAGGGCCTCTAGCCAAAAACATTCAGTACTTC. Protein: CASSVLAPTGPLAKNIQYF.

V usage is TRBV6-1 and J usage is TRBJ1-2; no clear D gene. There are 14 residues in the CDR3. The V end was cut by 2 bases, the J end by 2 bases, with 9 bases between. The germline gives CDR1 MNHNS, CDR2 SASEGT. This CDR3 is CASSESPGNYGYTF. In DNA, the CDR3 is TGTGCCAGCAGTGAATCGCCAGGCAACTATGGCTACACCTTC.

Notes on this clone: At the DNA level, this CDR3 is encoded by other sequences in the same sample as well. V is TRBV28 and J is TRBJ1-1; D gene unclear. V gave up 2 bases and J gave up 3 bases, with 7 bases separating them. The CDR3 loop spans 13 amino acids. The germline V gene encodes CDR1 MDHEN and CDR2 SYDVKM. CDR3 in DNA: TGTGCCAGCAGTTTAGGGAGGGACACTGAAGCTTTCTTT. This sequence encodes CASSLGRDTEAFF.

The J gene is TRBJ2-2, the V gene TRBV28, with no clear D. The V gene's germline CDR1 is MDHEN and CDR2 SYDVKM. This CDR3 has 13 residues. V lost 6 bases and J 1 base, leaving 6 bases between the germline ends. The CDR3 DNA sequence: TGTGCCAGCAGCTCGGTGAACACCGGGGAGCTGTTTTTT. As protein: CASSSVNTGELFF.

This clone was counted once. The J gene is TRBJ2-3, the V gene TRBV7-2; 9 bases map to TRBD2. The germline CDR1 and CDR2 sequences are SGHTA and FQGNSA. There are 15 residues in the CDR3. The V segment lost 1 base and the J segment 6 bases; nucleotides outside the gene matches: 5. DNA of the CDR3: TGTGCCAGCAGCTTAGTGGGCGGGAGGGGCGATACGCAGTATTTT. It is translated as CASSLVGGRGDTQYF.

Only one count was recorded for this clone. The chain uses TRBV28 and TRBJ1-4, with 7 bases fitting TRBD1. Germline V lookup: CDR1 MDHEN, CDR2 SYDVKM. V gave up 3 bases and J gave up 1 base; unmatched junction bases: 5. CDR3 length: 16 residues. The DNA for the CDR3 is TGTGCCAGCAGTTTGACAGGGTGGGGAACTAATGAAAAACTGTTTTTT. This translates into CASSLTGWGTNEKLFF.

The V gene is TRBV2, the J gene TRBJ2-7, with TRBD1 matching over 10 bases. The CDR3 covers 14 residues. Germline V gene sequence: CDR1 SNHLY, CDR2 FYNNEI. V lost 6 bases to trimming and J lost 4 bases; unmatched junction nucleotides: 6. The CDR3 bases are TGTGCCAGCAGGGAGGACAGGGGGTTTTACGAGCAGTACTTC. Translating gives CASREDRGFYEQYF.